This TCR beta chain derives from a study of regulatory T cells in long-lasting Graves disease. Regarding time point: newly diagnosed GD, antithyroid drugs for less than 3 months. PBMC-extracted RNA yielded the TCR library. In building TCR beta libraries, iRepertoire HTBI primers were used together with Arm-PCR of CDR3 regions. TCRdb called the multiplex PCR reads again in MiXCR, with one record for every CDR3 protein. The data show hundreds of thousands of distinct CDR3 sequences, with about 16% seen just once and roughly 25% held by the top ten. Many counts were recorded for this clonotype. Germline lookup yields CDR1 MNHNS and CDR2 SASEGT. The CDR3 covers 14 residues. Deletions cut 8 bases from V and 0 bases from J, with 11 bases between. These sequences were also reported in another study, on T cells in Graves' hyperthyroidism and ophthalmopathy.

Source: peripheral blood mononuclear cells (PBMCs), taken at new diagnosis, from a patient treated with antithyroid drugs. The receptor was derived from a woman aged 35-65 years with Graves disease. The gene calls are TRBV6-1 and TRBJ1-5; D is undetermined. For the CDR3, the DNA is TGTGCCAGCTCCGGAGAACTTAGCAATCAGCCCCAGCATTTT. Translating it yields CASSGELSNQPQHF.